This T cell receptor beta chain was observed in a study of CD8+ T cells in alopecia areata. Study-level points and caveats: Relative to mice, TCR sharing across patients was less clear, a difference possibly HLA-related. Sequenced scalp T cells also include alphabeta T cells resident in normal skin.

This CDR3 has 16 amino acids. Between the trimmed V and J ends, which lost 3 bases and 2 bases, there was a span of 16 bases. CDR1 and CDR2 (germline): SQVTM, ANQGSEA. Following RNA extraction, reverse transcription yielded cDNA that acted as the sequencing template. Using immunoSEQ multiplex PCR, the repertoire was profiled, and TCRdb retains in-frame clones only, with some absent. The table lists tens of thousands of clones, approximately 59% of them singletons, with 4.5% in the top ten. About this clone: What it binds is not known.

CD4+ cells from about 5 patients were sorted into CD25+CD127- cells. Researchers took lesional scalp punch biopsies and peripheral blood from people who were alopecia areata patients. Sorted populations comprised CD4+ and CD8+ T cells obtained from PBMCs. What was sequenced was CD4+ Tregs sorted from blood. This receptor was obtained from a human donor with alopecia areata. The chain recombines TRBV29-1 with TRBJ2-2; D possibly matches TRBD1 or TRBD2 (5 bases each). The CDR3 DNA reads TGCAGCGTTGAGACCACTTCGGGACCTAACACCGGGGAGCTGTTTTTT. Encoded protein: CSVETTSGPNTGELFF.